This T cell receptor beta chain stems from a study of cytomegalovirus exposure and HLA in healthy donors. In the PCR, 60 Vbeta and 13 Jbeta primers were used. Only in-frame clones appear in the TCRdb table, and some are missing; sequencing was by immunoSEQ multiplex PCR. This table has some 150,000 clones, approximately 81% appearing once. This sequence was found in a woman younger than 30 in good health and CMV-seronegative. The sample taken for sequencing was PBMCs.

The CDR3 DNA reads as TGTGCCAGCAGCCTAGGCCCCTTGTACAATGAGCAGTTCTTC. Translating gives CASSLGPLYNEQFF. The V and J genes are TRBV7-3 and TRBJ2-1, with D uncertain. The CDR3 contains 14 residues. The ends were cut back, 5 bases at V and 4 bases at J, with 12 bases in the middle. The V gene's germline CDR1 is SGHTA and CDR2 FQGTGA.